The 17 T cell receptor beta chains below all came from one sample that was sequenced in a study of cytomegalovirus exposure and HLA in healthy donors (TCRdb year 2017). The library was built by means of the immunoSEQ multiplex PCR assay. A mixture of 60 forward primers for TCR Vbeta segments and 13 reverse primers for TCR Jbeta segments was used in the multiplex PCR. The table was pulled from immuneACCESS by TCRdb, which kept in-frame rearrangements only. Such tables lose some clones; where checked, under half of the loss comes from unresolved V genes, and the rest has no known cause. Across this sample there are about 130,000 clones, with 60% to 80% seen only once. Around 3.7% of the sample goes to the ten largest clones. The sequenced sample was PBMCs. The receptors shown here come from a male donor in good health and CMV-seronegative.

The chain recombines TRBV10-1 with TRBJ2-5; D gene unclear. Germline loops: CDR1 WNHNN, CDR2 SYGVQD (reference sequence). The CDR3 length is 12 residues. The CDR3: CASGRSQETQYF. The CDR3 nucleotides are TGCGCTTCGGGTCGCAGTCAAGAGACCCAGTACTTC.

The chain couples TRBV12-5 to TRBJ2-1; 9 nucleotides agree with TRBD1. After removal of 6 bases from V and 4 bases from J, the junction contained 7 bases not matched to a gene. The germline V gene has CDR1 LGHNT and CDR2 FRNRAP. This CDR3 contains 15 residues. CDR3 nucleotides: TGTGCTAGTGGCGCCGGGGACAGGGTTTACAATGAGCAGTTCTTC. Protein sequence: CASGAGDRVYNEQFF.

As DNA, the CDR3 is TGTGCCAGCAGCGGGGGACTGGAGGCGACCACGCAGTATTTT. Residues: CASSGGLEATTQYF. The V and J genes are TRBV9 and TRBJ2-3; D possibly corresponds to TRBD2 (6 bases). This CDR3 spans 14 amino acids. V gave up 3 bases and J gave up 9 bases, with 17 bases separating them. Germline V gene sequence: CDR1 SGDLS, CDR2 YYNGEE. The whole variable domain, filled in from reference TRBV9 and TRBJ2-3, reads DSGVTQTPKHLITATGQRVTLRCSPRSGDLSVYWYQQSLDQGLQFLIQYYNGEERAKGNILERFSAQQFPDLHSELNLSSLELGDSALYFCASSGGLEATTQYFGPGTRLTVL.

As regards this clone: Sequence at one end of the junction differs from germline and may be a read error. This chain connects TRBV5-1 to TRBJ2-3; D perhaps matches TRBD2 (6 bases). Germline V CDR1 and CDR2: SGHRS, YFSETQ. The length of the CDR3 is 13 residues. CDR3 nucleotide sequence: TGCGCCAGCAATAGGGACTCCACAAATACGCAGTATTTT. The encoded protein is CASNRDSTNTQYF. Drawing the rest from reference TRBV5-1 and TRBJ2-3, the complete variable domain is KAGVTQTPRYLIKTRGQQVTLSCSPISGHRSVSWYQQTPGQGLQFLFEYFSETQRNKGNFPGRFSGRQFSNSRSEMNVSTLELGDSALYLCASNRDSTNTQYFGPGTRLTVL.

The genes are TRBV12-5 and TRBJ2-7; a possible D gene is TRBD1 (5 bases). The CDR3 runs to 15 residues. CDR1 and CDR2 from the germline V gene are LGHNT and FRNRAP. Trimming pared 4 bases from V and 6 bases from J, leaving 19 bases between. CDR3 DNA: TGTGCTAGTGGTTCCCTGGACACAATCCAATCCGAGCAGTACTTC. Amino acid sequence: CASGSLDTIQSEQYF.

V gene TRBV7-2 combines with J gene TRBJ1-1, with unresolved D. The CDR3 has 13 residues. V dropped 1 base and J dropped 5 bases, with 8 bases sitting between them. Germline-derived CDR1 and CDR2 are SGHTA and FQGNSA. CDR3 sequence reads: CASSLGRNTEAFF. Here the CDR3 DNA reads TGTGCCAGCAGCTTAGGCAGGAATACTGAAGCTTTCTTT.

The V call is TRBV10-3, the J call TRBJ2-1; 9 bases are shared with TRBD2. Germline V lookup: CDR1 ENHRY, CDR2 SYGVKD. The CDR3 is 17 amino acids. V dropped 2 bases and J dropped 1; count of bases not matched to a gene: 6. The DNA of the CDR3 is TGTGCCATCAGTGAGGGGACTAGCTTAAAGTCCTACAATGAGCAGTTCTTC. It specifies CAISEGTSLKSYNEQFF.

Here the CDR3 reads CASSSEVETYEQYF. Written as DNA, the CDR3 is TGTGCCAGCAGCAGCGAGGTGGAGACCTACGAGCAGTACTTC. The rearrangement uses TRBV5-4 and TRBJ2-7; D uncertain. The germline V gene has CDR1 SGHNT and CDR2 YYREEE (reference sequence). The CDR3 has 14 residues. Trimming shortened V by 4 bases and J by 2 bases, and 13 bases separated the two germline ends.

This clone came up a few times. The chain couples TRBV19 to TRBJ2-2; 14 bases match TRBD2. This CDR3 comprises 15 residues. V gave up 10 bases and J gave up 7 bases; unmatched junction bases: 8. Germline CDR1 reads LNHDA; CDR2 reads SQIVND (reference sequence). The CDR3 region is CATNPGLAGVGELFF. CDR3 bases: TGTGCCACCAACCCGGGACTAGCGGGAGTCGGGGAGCTGTTTTTT.

This chain joins TRBV10-3 and TRBJ2-1, with D tentatively TRBD1 (6 bases). Trimming stripped 7 bases from V and 6 bases from J, with 10 bases between. Germline V gene sequence: CDR1 ENHRY, CDR2 SYGVKD. CDR3 size: 12 residues. The CDR3 coding sequence is TGTGCCATCAATCCAGGGGCCAATGAGCAGTTCTTC. Protein: CAINPGANEQFF.

This rearrangement joins TRBV5-4 to TRBJ2-3; 12 bases are shared with TRBD2. CDR3 length: 16 amino acids. The V and J ends lost 4 bases and 5 bases, in that order; junction bases with no gene match: 8. Germline V CDR1 and CDR2: SGHNT, YYREEE (reference sequence). CDR3 in DNA: TGTGCCAGCAGCCGACGGACTAGCGGGAATGTAGATACGCAGTATTTT. Encoded protein: CASSRRTSGNVDTQYF.

The CDR3 loop reads CASSTGLAGSTDTQYF. CDR3 bases: TGTGCCAGCAGCACGGGACTAGCGGGGAGCACAGATACGCAGTATTTT. J is TRBJ2-3 and V is TRBV5-8, with TRBD2 identical over 13 bases. Germline CDR1 is SGHTS and CDR2 is YDEGEE. This CDR3 is 16 amino acids long. V lost 4 bases, J lost 0 bases, and 2 bases stayed unmatched.

The chain employs TRBV10-1 and TRBJ1-1; D is possibly TRBD1 (6 bases). The CDR3 is made up of 13 amino acids. Deletions cut 2 bases from V and 4 bases from J, with 8 bases between. Germline V lookup: CDR1 WNHNN, CDR2 SYGVQD (reference sequence). CDR3 protein: CASSEGGPTEAFF. For the CDR3, the DNA is TGCGCCAGCAGTGAGGGGGGCCCCACTGAAGCTTTCTTT.

The chain joins TRBV9 to TRBJ1-2; TRBD1 is a possible D gene (6 bases). The CDR3 covers 11 residues. V lost 3 bases and J 8 bases, leaving 8 bases between the germline ends. Germline CDR1 reads SGDLS; CDR2 reads YYNGEE. CDR3 sequence (DNA): TGTGCCAGCAGCGCCCAGGGGGGCTACACCTTC. Its translation: CASSAQGGYTF.

The chain is built from TRBV6-5 and TRBJ1-1; no clear D gene. The germline V gene encodes CDR1 MNHEY and CDR2 SVGAGI. With 5 bases removed from V and 0 bases from J, the gap between germline ends came to 10 bases. CDR3 length equals 14 residues. The CDR3 region has the DNA TGTGCCAGCAGTACCCGAGGAATGAACACTGAAGCTTTCTTT. This codes for CASSTRGMNTEAFF.

The CDR3 DNA is TGTGCTAGTGCCACACTCCGGGGGGCGCAAGGTCAGCCCCAGCATTTT. Amino acid sequence: CASATLRGAQGQPQHF. The V call is TRBV12-5, the J call TRBJ1-5; maybe TRBD1 (6 bases). V was clipped by 7 bases and J by 6 bases, with 22 bases between them. CDR3 length: 16 residues. The germline V gene encodes CDR1 LGHNT and CDR2 FRNRAP.

This chain joins TRBV6-5 and TRBJ2-5; D unresolved. The DNA end is more similar to TRBJ2-7, so the J call may be wrong. Germline CDR1 and CDR2: MNHEY and SVGAGI. CDR3 length: 14 amino acids. The CDR3 spells CASTPAAASSEQYF. Here the CDR3 DNA reads TGTGCCAGCACACCTGCGGCAGCCTCAAGCGAGCAGTACTTC.